The 16 T cell receptor beta chains listed next were all sequenced from one sample in a study of blood T cell repertoires in COVID-19. This table comes from immunoSEQ multiplex PCR, and its TCRdb copy is limited to in-frame clones, with some not included. This sample has over 200,000 clones, with almost 85% found just once. Sequenced sample: PBMCs or T cells enriched from blood (not recorded which). These receptors all come from a man between 40 and 49 years old who had recovered from COVID-19.

The rearrangement links TRBV27 to TRBJ2-1; 7 bases match TRBD1. The V gene end was trimmed by 2 bases and the J gene end by 6 bases; junction bases not matched to a gene: 13. CDR3 size: 17 residues. Germline V gives CDR1 MNHEY, CDR2 SMNVEV (reference sequence). The CDR3 DNA sequence: TGTGCCAGCAGTTTAGATTCAAGGGGACAGACACGCAATGAGCAGTTCTTC. Translating gives CASSLDSRGQTRNEQFF.

This clone was recorded once. The rearrangement joins TRBV5-4 to TRBJ2-2; D is possibly TRBD1 (5 bases). V shed 3 bases and J shed 4 bases, with 10 bases lying between them. The germline V gene encodes CDR1 SGHNT and CDR2 YYREEE (reference sequence). This CDR3 has 14 residues. The CDR3 sequence: CASSYRTTTGELFF. The CDR3 DNA reads as TGTGCCAGCAGCTACCGGACAACCACCGGGGAGCTGTTTTTT.

The chain links TRBV4-2 to TRBJ2-7; D unresolved. This CDR3 spans 14 amino acids. Germline loops: CDR1 LGHNA, CDR2 YNFKEQ. The V and J ends lost 1 base and 4 bases respectively, with 11 bases between them. CDR3 DNA sequence: TGTGCCAGCAGCCAAGTCCCAGTCCGATACGAGCAGTACTTC. Its translation: CASSQVPVRYEQYF.

The genes are TRBV28 and TRBJ2-3; TRBD2 matches 7 bases. Trimming took 5 bases from V and 1 from J; bases not matched to a gene: 9. The CDR3 is made up of 16 amino acids. Germline V gives CDR1 MDHEN, CDR2 SYDVKM. The CDR3 region is CASSPLRLAGTDTQYF. The CDR3 DNA follows: TGTGCCAGCAGTCCCCTGCGGCTAGCGGGCACAGATACGCAGTATTTT.

The chain carries TRBV5-1 and TRBJ1-1; 8 positions match TRBD1. Germline V gene lookup returns CDR1 SGHRS and CDR2 YFSETQ. The CDR3 spans 13 residues. The trim removed 4 bases at V and 4 bases at J, leaving 3 bases unmatched. CDR3 sequence: CASSTTGATEAFF. CDR3 in DNA: TGCGCCAGCAGCACGACAGGGGCCACTGAAGCTTTCTTT.

This chain uses TRBV10-3 with TRBJ2-7; 8 positions agree with TRBD1. Germline-derived CDR1 and CDR2 are ENHRY and SYGVKD. The V segment lost 9 bases and the J segment 5 bases; nucleotides outside the gene matches: 15. The CDR3 spans 15 residues. The CDR3 protein is CAIEGPGTGKNEQYF. In DNA, the CDR3 is TGTGCCATTGAAGGACCCGGGACAGGAAAAAACGAGCAGTACTTC.

This chain connects TRBV7-2 to TRBJ2-7, with unresolved D. Trimming removed 2 bases at V and 1 base at J, with 9 bases between. This CDR3 contains 14 residues. CDR1 and CDR2 (germline): SGHTA, FQGNSA. The chain's CDR3 is CASSLRRGSYEQYF. The DNA for the CDR3 is TGTGCCAGCAGCTTAAGACGCGGTTCCTACGAGCAGTACTTC. The full variable domain, its missing parts supplied by reference TRBV7-2 and TRBJ2-7, is GAGVSQSPSNKVTEKGKDVELRCDPISGHTALYWYRQSLGQGLEFLIYFQGNSAPDKSGLPSDRFSAERTGGSVSTLTIQRTQQEDSAVYLCASSLRRGSYEQYFGPGTRLTVT.

This chain connects TRBV6-2 or TRBV6-3 to TRBJ2-2, with D unresolved. CDR3 length equals 15 residues. V shed 4 bases and J shed 1 base, with 10 bases lying between them. Looked up from germline, CDR1 is MNHEY and CDR2 is SVGEGT. The CDR3 loop reads CASSSSPMNTGELFF. CDR3 in DNA: TGTGCCAGCAGTTCATCCCCAATGAACACCGGGGAGCTGTTTTTT.

For the CDR3, the DNA is TGTGCCAGCAGTGTCGAGGGAGTGATGTACAATGAGCAGTTCTTC. It encodes CASSVEGVMYNEQFF. The V gene is TRBV2, the J gene TRBJ2-1; D may be TRBD2 (5 bases). CDR3 size: 15 residues. The V gene's germline CDR1 is SNHLY and CDR2 FYNNEI. The V gene lost 4 bases and the J gene lost 4 bases, with 14 bases spanning the gap.

A few counts support this clone. The gene calls are TRBV13 and TRBJ1-2, with 7 bases matching TRBD1. Germline assignment: CDR1 PRHDT and CDR2 FYEKMQ (reference sequence). The CDR3 extends over 15 amino acids. Losses at the gene ends were 7 bases for V and 1 base for J; bases not matched to a gene: 9. DNA for the CDR3: TGTGCCAGCACCTCGGGGACAGAACTTAACTATGGCTACACCTTC. Its protein is CASTSGTELNYGYTF.

Points on this clone: This may arise from a read error, as a much more abundant clone is one base away. The identical CDR3 is also encoded by other nucleotide sequences in the sample. The chain employs TRBV4-2 and TRBJ1-1, with D tentatively TRBD1 (6 bases). The CDR3 runs to 14 residues. V gave up 1 base and J gave up 1 base, with 7 bases separating them. Germline V gene lookup returns CDR1 LGHNA and CDR2 YNFKEQ. CDR3 residues: CASSQVQGNTEAFF. CDR3 in DNA: TGTGCCAGCAGCCAAGTACAGGGGAACACTGAAGCTTTCTTT.

This clone was observed a few times. This chain links TRBV7-3 with TRBJ2-3; D is perhaps TRBD2 (5 bases). From germline, CDR1 is SGHTA and CDR2 FQGTGA. V lost 2 bases and J 6 bases, leaving 12 bases between the germline ends. The CDR3 runs to 14 residues. CDR3 nucleotides: TGTGCCAGCAGCTTAGTTTCTGGAGGCGATACGCAGTATTTT. This gives the protein CASSLVSGGDTQYF.

This clone was recorded only once. The chain carries TRBV27 and TRBJ2-7; D may be TRBD2 (5 bases). This CDR3 has 15 residues. Between the trimmed V and J ends, which lost 5 bases and 0 bases, there was a span of 14 bases. CDR1 is MNHEY and CDR2 is SMNVEV in the germline V gene (reference sequence). The CDR3 protein is CASSISGQNSYEQYF. For the CDR3, the DNA is TGTGCCAGCAGTATCAGCGGTCAAAACTCCTACGAGCAGTACTTC.

V and J are TRBV7-6 and TRBJ1-3, with D possibly TRBD1 on 6 matching bases. The germline V gene encodes CDR1 SGHVS and CDR2 FNYEAQ. There are 16 residues in the CDR3. With 7 bases removed from V and 0 bases from J, the gap between germline ends came to 16 bases. The CDR3 here is CASTLTGHSSGNTIYF. CDR3 nucleotide sequence: TGTGCCAGCACCCTGACAGGTCACTCCTCTGGAAACACCATATATTTT.

The rearrangement links TRBV6-2 or TRBV6-3 to TRBJ2-3; D possibly corresponds to TRBD1 (6 bases). Germline V lookup: CDR1 MNHEY, CDR2 SVGEGT. The length of the CDR3 is 12 residues. V lost 2 bases and J lost 6, with 6 bases in between. CDR3 sequence reads: CASSYDRDTQYF. CDR3 nucleotides: TGTGCCAGCAGTTACGACAGGGATACGCAGTATTTT.

The chain uses TRBV7-2 and TRBJ1-5, with TRBD1 matching over 9 bases. V was pared by 5 bases and J by 6 bases, with 8 bases of the junction left unmatched. There are 15 residues in the CDR3. Per the germline V gene, CDR1 is SGHTA and CDR2 is FQGNSA. CDR3 DNA: TGTGCCAGCAGCGACGACAGGGGGGTTCGTCAGCCCCAGCATTTT. As protein: CASSDDRGVRQPQHF.